This T cell receptor beta chain was observed in a study of identical twins. The germline gives CDR1 SGHTA, CDR2 FQGNSA. This CDR3 region has 14 residues. The V end was cut by 1 base, the J end by 4 bases, with 10 bases between. TCRdb fed the 5' RACE reads into MiXCR, producing one record per CDR3 protein. Altogether around 500,000 distinct CDR3 sequences are present, 13% to 15% being singletons, with the ten largest covering about 0.52%. Regarding this clonotype: Its antigen is as yet unknown.

Study-level findings and limits: For cord blood, abundant beta clonotypes had fewer insertions, unlike memory repertoires, which showed none. Without tracking the same donors, conclusions rested on cross-sectional statistical analysis.

These data were likewise used in another study, on yellow fever vaccine responses in identical twins.

The TCR originated in a woman in her late teens or twenties in good health. Sequenced material: CD4+ T cells sorted from blood. The chain carries TRBV7-2 and TRBJ1-2, with TRBD1 as a possible D gene (5 bases). In DNA form, the CDR3 reads TGTGCCAGCAGCTTAGATCCAGGGTCCTATGGCTACACCTTC. Translation gives CASSLDPGSYGYTF.